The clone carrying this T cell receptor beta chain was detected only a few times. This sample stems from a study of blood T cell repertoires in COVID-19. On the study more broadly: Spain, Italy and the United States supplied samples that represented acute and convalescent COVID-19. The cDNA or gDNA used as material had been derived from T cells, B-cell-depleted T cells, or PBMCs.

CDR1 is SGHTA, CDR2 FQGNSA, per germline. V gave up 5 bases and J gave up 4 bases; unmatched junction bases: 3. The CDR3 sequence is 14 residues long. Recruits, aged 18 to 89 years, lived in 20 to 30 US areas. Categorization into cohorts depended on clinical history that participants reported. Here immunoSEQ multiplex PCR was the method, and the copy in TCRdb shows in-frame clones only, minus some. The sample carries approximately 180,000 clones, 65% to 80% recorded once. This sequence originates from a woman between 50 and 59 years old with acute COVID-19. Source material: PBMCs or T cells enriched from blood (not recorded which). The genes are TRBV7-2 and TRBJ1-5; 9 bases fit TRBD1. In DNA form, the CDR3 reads TGTGCCAGCAGCCTACAGGGGGCGAATCAGCCCCAGCATTTT. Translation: CASSLQGANQPQHF. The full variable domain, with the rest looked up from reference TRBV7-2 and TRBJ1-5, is GAGVSQSPSNKVTEKGKDVELRCDPISGHTALYWYRQSLGQGLEFLIYFQGNSAPDKSGLPSDRFSAERTGGSVSTLTIQRTQQEDSAVYLCASSLQGANQPQHFGDGTRLSIL.